This TCR beta chain was found in a study of T cells after posttransplantation cyclophosphamide. Study findings and constraints: TRB clonality was highly associated with recipient CMV seropositivity and reactivation. Later post-transplant blood repertoires were often dominated by donor CD8+ memory clones.

Trimming pared 0 bases from V and 3 bases from J, leaving 21 bases between. Germline V lookup: CDR1 LGHNA, CDR2 YNFKEQ. The CDR3 runs to 18 residues. Comment on this clone: Its cognate antigen is unknown.

Cyclophosphamide on days +3 and +4 followed busulfan-fludarabine conditioning and a marrow graft. The table came from immunoSEQ multiplex PCR; TCRdb's copy has only in-frame clones and leaves some out. The table shows about 43,000 clones, with 80% to 95% occurring only once. The receptor's source is a male patient between 60 and 69 years old who received an allogeneic stem cell transplant from a related donor and was CMV-positive. Some T cells here may be from the graft donor. The rearrangement joins TRBV4-2 to TRBJ2-7; TRBD1 is a possible D gene (7 bases). The input for sequencing was PBMCs, taken 60 to 65 days after allogeneic stem cell transplant with posttransplant cyclophosphamide. The CDR3 nucleotides read TGTGCCAGCAGCCAAGATCTGGGAGGATGGGACAGATTCTACGAGCAGTACTTC. Its translation is CASSQDLGGWDRFYEQYF.